Listed here are 23 T cell receptor beta chains from one sample, sequenced in a study of cytomegalovirus exposure and HLA in healthy donors. The PCR made use of 60 Vbeta and 13 Jbeta primers. Method: immunoSEQ multiplex PCR; TCRdb's copy keeps in-frame clones and lacks some. The sample has around 150,000 clones, and its top ten clones hold 2% to 2.5%. Sequencing was carried out using PBMCs. The source of these receptors is a man aged 30-40 years in good health and CMV-seronegative.

The rearrangement links TRBV28 to TRBJ2-1; 7 nucleotides match TRBD2. Germline V lookup: CDR1 MDHEN, CDR2 SYDVKM. V shed 8 bases and J 1 base; nucleotides not matched to a gene: 5. The CDR3 is made up of 14 amino acids. CDR3 in amino acids: CASVGAGSYNEQFF. DNA for the CDR3: TGTGCCAGCGTAGGAGCGGGATCCTACAATGAGCAGTTCTTC.

The V gene is TRBV11-3, the J gene TRBJ2-7; the match to TRBD1 covers 8 bases. The CDR3 extends over 14 amino acids. Germline V gene lookup returns CDR1 SGHNT and CDR2 YENEEA. V gave up 3 bases and J gave up 4 bases; unmatched junction bases: 5. CDR3 bases: TGTGCCAGCAGCTTGGGGCAGGGGGCTTACGAGCAGTACTTC. Residues: CASSLGQGAYEQYF.

The chain couples TRBV11-2 to TRBJ2-2; 15 nucleotides agree with TRBD2. The CDR3 length is 17 residues. Germline V lookup: CDR1 SGHAT, CDR2 FQNNGV. V lost 5 bases to trimming and J lost 5 bases; unmatched junction nucleotides: 6. The CDR3 loop reads CASSPGGLAGGTGELFF. The CDR3 DNA follows: TGTGCCAGCAGCCCTGGAGGACTAGCGGGAGGGACCGGGGAGCTGTTTTTT.

The CDR3 DNA follows: TGTGCCAGTACCCCCATTAGAGGCACCTACAATGAGCAGTTCTTC. Its translation: CASTPIRGTYNEQFF. This chain uses TRBV19 with TRBJ2-1, with D unresolved. This CDR3 region has 15 residues. The germline V gene has CDR1 LNHDA and CDR2 SQIVND (reference sequence). The V end was cut by 7 bases, the J end by 2 bases, with 15 bases between.

V usage is TRBV19 and J usage is TRBJ1-5; 9 nucleotides match TRBD1. CDR1 is LNHDA, CDR2 SQIVND, per germline (reference sequence). The CDR3 runs 11 residues. V trimming: 4 bases; J trimming: 11 bases; junction bases outside the gene matches: 0. DNA of the CDR3: TGTGCCAGTAGTAGGGACAGGGCCCAGCATTTT. Translation: CASSRDRAQHF.

Of note for this clone: The junction differs from germline at one of its ends, possibly a read error. This chain connects TRBV29-1 to TRBJ2-3; D remains unclear. The CDR3 is made up of 13 amino acids. CDR1 is SQVTM and CDR2 is ANQGSEA in the germline V gene. CDR3 region: CSVEQASTDMQYF. The CDR3 nucleotides read TGCAGCGTTGAACAGGCCAGCACAGATATGCAGTATTTT.

V is TRBV7-6 and J is TRBJ1-4; TRBD1 might be the D (5 bases). Germline lookup yields CDR1 SGHVS and CDR2 FNYEAQ. Trimming shortened V by 3 bases and J by 8 bases, and 10 bases separated the two germline ends. The CDR3 spans 13 residues. Written as DNA, the CDR3 is TGTGCCAGCAGCTTGACCAGGGCGGAAAAACTGTTTTTT. Its protein product is CASSLTRAEKLFF.

The rearrangement uses TRBV27 and TRBJ1-5; no reliable D call. The CDR3 extends over 14 amino acids. The germline CDR1 and CDR2 sequences are MNHEY and SMNVEV (reference sequence). V was pared by 2 bases and J by 7 bases, with 12 bases between. The CDR3 is CASSLLRGGQPQHF. DNA for the CDR3: TGTGCCAGCAGTTTACTTCGGGGAGGACAGCCCCAGCATTTT.

Judged by frequency, this clone is medium-sized (0.01 to 0.1%). The gene calls are TRBV6-4 and TRBJ2-1, with 9 bases that match TRBD2. J lost 5 bases, V lost 4 bases, and 3 bases had no gene match. The CDR3 has 14 amino acids. Germline CDR1 MRHNA, CDR2 SNTAGT. Here the CDR3 DNA reads TGTGCCAGCAGTGCTAGCGGGGAAAACAATGAGCAGTTCTTC. Translating it yields CASSASGENNEQFF.

V usage is TRBV7-9 and J usage is TRBJ2-3, with 7 bases aligning to TRBD1. Trimming removed 2 bases from V and 2 bases from J; junction bases left unmatched: 7. The germline V gene has CDR1 SEHNR and CDR2 FQNEAQ (reference sequence). This CDR3 contains 16 residues. CDR3 nucleotide sequence: TGTGCCAGCAGCTTATCCTCGACAGGGCCCACAGATACGCAGTATTTT. Its translation: CASSLSSTGPTDTQYF.

V usage is TRBV7-9 and J usage is TRBJ2-7; TRBD1 matches at 7 bases. The CDR3 is 13 amino acids. Germline CDR1 reads SEHNR; CDR2 reads FQNEAQ (reference sequence). Trimming took 4 bases from V and 8 from J; bases not matched to a gene: 8. CDR3 DNA: TGTGCCAGCAGCTCGGACAGGCCGGCACAGCAGTACTTC. Amino acid sequence: CASSSDRPAQQYF.

V and J are TRBV19 and TRBJ1-5; D call uncertain. V was trimmed by 0 bases and J by 2 bases, leaving 8 bases between them. The CDR3 totals 15 residues. Germline V gives CDR1 LNHDA, CDR2 SQIVND (reference sequence). The CDR3 sequence is CASSIDQFGNQPQHF. CDR3 coding DNA: TGTGCCAGTAGTATAGATCAATTTGGCAATCAGCCCCAGCATTTT.

The chain has TRBV6-5 and TRBJ1-4; 7 bases match TRBD1. From germline, CDR1 is MNHEY and CDR2 SVGAGI. There are 15 residues in the CDR3. V lost 5 bases to trimming and J lost 8 bases; unmatched junction nucleotides: 11. The CDR3 protein is CASSQTSTGREKLFF. The CDR3 DNA is TGTGCCAGCAGTCAAACATCGACAGGGAGGGAAAAACTGTTTTTT.

CDR3 residues: CASSLVGRSYNEQFF. The CDR3 nucleotides are TGCGCCAGCAGCTTGGTCGGGAGATCCTACAATGAGCAGTTCTTC. This chain links TRBV5-1 with TRBJ2-1; D might be TRBD2 (6 bases). CDR3 length: 15 amino acids. Trimming took 0 bases from V and 1 from J, leaving 8 bases between them. The germline V gene has CDR1 SGHRS and CDR2 YFSETQ.

The J gene is TRBJ2-7, the V gene TRBV18, with TRBD1 identical over 8 bases. The CDR3 sequence is 17 residues long. Trimming cost V 0 bases and J 5 bases; bases outside gene matches: 12. Germline lookup yields CDR1 KGHSH and CDR2 LQKENI. The CDR3 nucleotides are TGTGCCAGCTCACCACCTTTGAGCCCGGGACAGGACCACGAGCAGTACTTC. It encodes CASSPPLSPGQDHEQYF.

The rearrangement uses TRBV29-1 and TRBJ1-2; D perhaps matches TRBD1 (6 bases). Trimming stripped 4 bases from V and 8 bases from J, with 17 bases between. The CDR3 contains 13 residues. CDR1 is SQVTM and CDR2 is ANQGSEA in the germline V gene. DNA of the CDR3: TGCAGCGTTGGGACCTCAGGGGTAAAAGGCTACACCTTC. Encoded protein: CSVGTSGVKGYTF.

This sequence joins TRBV25-1 and TRBJ2-5; TRBD2 matches 7 bases. This CDR3 spans 13 amino acids. Germline V gives CDR1 MGHDK, CDR2 SYGVNS. The V gene end was trimmed by 7 bases and the J gene end by 4 bases; junction bases not matched to a gene: 6. The DNA for the CDR3 is TGTGCCAGCACCGAAGCGGGGTCAGAGACCCAGTACTTC. Its protein product is CASTEAGSETQYF.

CDR3 in DNA: TGTGCCAGCAGTTTGACAGGGGCCTGGGGAGACACTGAAGCTTTCTTT. It yields the protein CASSLTGAWGDTEAFF. The rearrangement uses TRBV28 and TRBJ1-1, with TRBD1 matching over 8 bases. Germline V gene lookup returns CDR1 MDHEN and CDR2 SYDVKM. The CDR3 extends over 16 amino acids. V gave up 3 bases and J gave up 3 bases; unmatched junction bases: 9.

V gene TRBV4-1 combines with J gene TRBJ2-7; the match to TRBD2 covers 7 bases. This CDR3 is built from 14 residues. The V gene end was trimmed by 1 base and the J gene end by 0 bases; junction bases not matched to a gene: 0. Per the germline V gene, CDR1 is MGHRA and CDR2 is YSYEKL. CDR3 sequence (DNA): TGCGCCAGCAGCCAAGGGACTAGCTCCTACGAGCAGTACTTC. It specifies CASSQGTSSYEQYF.

This rearrangement joins TRBV19 to TRBJ2-3; 9 bases agree with TRBD2. Germline V lookup: CDR1 LNHDA, CDR2 SQIVND (reference sequence). Losses at the gene ends were 6 bases for V and 2 bases for J; bases not matched to a gene: 9. The CDR3 consists of 16 residues. The CDR3 protein is CASSALAGSITDTQYF. The CDR3 DNA reads TGTGCCAGTAGCGCCCTAGCGGGAAGTATCACAGATACGCAGTATTTT.

This chain links TRBV30 with TRBJ1-3, with 8 nucleotides matching TRBD1. Germline loops: CDR1 GTSNPN, CDR2 SVGIG (reference sequence). The J segment lost 0 bases and the V segment lost 6 bases, leaving 4 bases of the junction unmatched. This CDR3 is built from 14 residues. CDR3 coding DNA: TGTGCCTGTAACAGGGGGAGCTCTGGAAACACCATATATTTT. Translated: CACNRGSSGNTIYF.

About this clone itself: In the same sample, other DNA sequences code for this CDR3. V is TRBV6-5 and J is TRBJ1-2; perhaps TRBD1 as D (5 bases). The germline CDR1 and CDR2 sequences are MNHEY and SVGAGI. The CDR3 consists of 14 residues. Between the trimmed V and J ends, which lost 0 bases and 7 bases, there was a span of 12 bases. CDR3 sequence reads: CASSYSGQGGGYTF. In DNA form, the CDR3 reads TGTGCCAGCAGTTACTCGGGGCAGGGTGGTGGCTACACCTTC.

This chain uses TRBV27 with TRBJ2-1; D not certain. This CDR3 comprises 14 residues. CDR1 and CDR2 from the germline V gene are MNHEY and SMNVEV (reference sequence). V gave up 3 bases and J gave up 0 bases, with 6 bases separating them. The DNA for the CDR3 is TGTGCCAGCAGTTTTTCGAGCTCCTACAATGAGCAGTTCTTC. Translation gives CASSFSSSYNEQFF.